This T cell receptor (beta chain) was sequenced during a study of quantifying T cell responses using KT2 cells. Overall study: TCR alpha and beta constant-region primers primed reverse transcription of RNA. The second PCR was a qPCR stopped at a predetermined fluorescence threshold.

V was cut by 5 bases and J by 4 bases, with 11 bases left in between. CDR3 length equals 13 residues. Per the germline V gene, CDR1 is SGHTA and CDR2 is FQGNSA. Known numbers of the T cell clone KT2 were added to PBMC. KT2 cells were mixed with fixed PBMC numbers at varying ratios. The table lists this clonotype with many counts. The cDNA 3' end received a ligated oligonucleotide with a UMI. First-round PCR used about 4 cycles and beta primers RC1.1 and RC1.2 covering TRBC1 and TRBC2. TCRdb re-analysed the UMI-ligation and nested PCR reads in MiXCR, keeping a single row per CDR3 protein. The data hold roughly 38,000 distinct CDR3 sequences, with about 17% observed a single time.

The source is a human donor. Sequencing was done on a sample of PBMCs spiked with cells of the T cell clone KT2. The genes are TRBV7-2 and TRBJ1-2; tentatively, D is TRBD1 (6 bases). The CDR3 bases are TGTGCCAGCAGCCACGGCAGGGGCTATGGCTACACCTTC. Translating gives CASSHGRGYGYTF.